One and the same sample provided the 8 T cell receptor beta chains below, sequenced in a study of T cell responses to AZD1222 COVID-19 vaccine. TCRdb's table, derived via immunoSEQ multiplex PCR, lists solely in-frame clones and lacks some. The sample has more than 150,000 clones; about nine tenths are singletons. Specimen: peripheral blood, collected on day 0 of AZD1222 vaccination. These receptor sequences come from an adult in good health.

The J gene is TRBJ2-7, the V gene TRBV7-8, with D maybe TRBD2 (6 bases). Deletions cut 2 bases from V and 5 bases from J, with 16 bases between. Germline CDR1 SGHVS, CDR2 FQNEAQ. The CDR3 length is 15 residues. CDR3 region: CASSLFWRETHEQYF. CDR3 nucleotides: TGTGCCAGCAGCTTATTTTGGAGGGAGACCCACGAGCAGTACTTC.

The V gene is TRBV30, the J gene TRBJ2-6; no clear D. Per the germline V gene, CDR1 is GTSNPN and CDR2 is SVGIG (reference sequence). The CDR3 is 14 amino acids. Trimming shortened V by 2 bases and J by 0 bases, and 5 bases separated the two germline ends. In DNA form, the CDR3 reads TGTGCCTGGAGTTGGAACTCTGGGGCCAACGTCCTGACTTTC. Amino acid sequence: CAWSWNSGANVLTF.

The V gene is TRBV19, the J gene TRBJ2-1, with no clear D. Germline V gene lookup returns CDR1 LNHDA and CDR2 SQIVND (reference sequence). The V gene lost 6 bases and the J gene lost 10 bases, with 16 bases spanning the gap. CDR3 length: 13 residues. The DNA of the CDR3 is TGTGCCAGTAGGCGGCAGGCCCCTGAAGAGCAGTTCTTC. Its translation: CASRRQAPEEQFF. Together with reference TRBV19 and TRBJ2-1, the CDR3 gives the full variable domain: DGGITQSPKYLFRKEGQNVTLSCEQNLNHDAMYWYRQDPGQGLRLIYYSQIVNDFQKGDIAEGYSVSREKKESFPLTVTSAQKNPTAFYLCASRRQAPEEQFFGPGTRLTVL.

The gene calls are TRBV10-3 and TRBJ2-1; 8 nucleotides align to TRBD2. Germline assignment: CDR1 ENHRY and CDR2 SYGVKD. The junction had 7 bases not matched to a gene; V was cut back by 7 bases and J by 8 bases. The CDR3 contains 13 residues. The CDR3 DNA is TGTGCCATCAATCGACTAGCGACCGATGAGCAGTTCTTC. This sequence encodes CAINRLATDEQFF.

The V call is TRBV3-1 (or the pseudogene TRBV3-2), the J call TRBJ2-6, with no clear D. The CDR3 consists of 15 residues. Germline V gene data show CDR1 as LGHDT and CDR2 as YNNKEL (reference sequence). V was pared by 1 base and J by 0 bases, with 4 bases between. The DNA of the CDR3 is TGTGCCAGCAGCCAAGTAGGCTCTGGGGCCAACGTCCTGACTTTC. This translates into CASSQVGSGANVLTF.

The CDR3, as DNA: TGTGCCAGCAGCGCCACAGGGTCCGCCTTTTTCGAGCAGTACTTC. Translated: CASSATGSAFFEQYF. The V gene is TRBV7-6, the J gene TRBJ2-7; D is possibly TRBD1 (6 bases). The CDR3 loop spans 15 amino acids. Germline CDR1 is SGHVS and CDR2 is FNYEAQ. V dropped 5 bases and J dropped 6 bases, with 20 bases sitting between them.

The chain carries TRBV4-2 and TRBJ1-2; D gene ambiguous. Per germline, CDR1 LGHNA and CDR2 YNFKEQ. The CDR3 extends over 13 amino acids. V was pared by 0 bases and J by 4 bases, with 6 bases between. DNA for the CDR3: TGTGCCAGCAGCCAAGAGGGGATCTATGGCTACACCTTC. This gives the protein CASSQEGIYGYTF.

This clone was observed a few times. The rearrangement links TRBV5-6 to TRBJ1-1; 8 nucleotides match TRBD1. V dropped 1 base and J dropped 8; count of bases not matched to a gene: 4. Per germline, CDR1 SGHDT and CDR2 YYEEEE. This CDR3 region has 13 residues. CDR3: CASSLRDRPEAFF. The DNA of the CDR3 is TGTGCCAGCAGCTTGCGGGACAGGCCCGAAGCTTTCTTT.